This TCR beta chain was captured in a study of cytomegalovirus exposure and HLA in healthy donors. The PCR was carried out with 60 Vbeta primers and 13 Jbeta primers. Generated by immunoSEQ multiplex PCR, the TCRdb table keeps only in-frame clones and is missing some. The table includes over 150,000 clones, approximately 80% detected once. Turning to this clone: Antigen unknown.

The V gene's germline CDR1 is SEHNR and CDR2 FQNEAQ (reference sequence). V dropped 3 bases and J dropped 3 bases, with 8 bases sitting between them. This CDR3 comprises 13 residues. Whole-study results and caveats: As was reported, the classifier diagnosed cytomegalovirus status with high specificity and sensitivity. Immune exposure data for these donors was limited to CMV serostatus.

At the time of sampling, donors were nominally healthy, though unrecorded immune exposures were likely. This receptor was obtained from a woman aged 25 to 45 in good health and CMV-seronegative. What was sequenced was PBMCs. The rearrangement joins TRBV7-9 to TRBJ2-5; D is perhaps TRBD1 (6 bases). CDR3 DNA sequence: TGTGCCAGCAGCTTTTCAGGGGAAGAGACCCAGTACTTC. Residues: CASSFSGEETQYF.